The 28 T cell receptor beta chains below come from one sample, sequenced in a study of shared clonotypes between healthy human individuals. Method: immunoSEQ multiplex PCR; TCRdb's copy keeps in-frame clones and lacks some. Of a few million clones in the sample, about 92% were seen once. The sequenced sample was naive CD4+ T cells sorted from blood. Subset defined: CD45RA+ positively selected. Receptors were obtained from a man younger than 30 in good health.

The chain employs TRBV19 and TRBJ1-5, with D unresolved. The CDR3 sequence is 14 residues long. Germline V gene data show CDR1 as LNHDA and CDR2 as SQIVND (reference sequence). Trimming removed 7 bases from V and 3 bases from J, with 13 bases in between. The CDR3, as DNA: TGTGCCAGTAATTTCCGGGCCGCCAATCAGCCCCAGCATTTT. This sequence encodes CASNFRAANQPQHF.

In this sample, this clone turned up once. V is TRBV7-3 and J is TRBJ1-3; D is unclear. This CDR3 is 15 amino acids long. In germline, CDR1 is SGHTA, CDR2 FQGTGA. Trimming left V 0 bases short and J 4 bases short, with 10 bases between. The CDR3 is CASSLTGTAGNTIYF. CDR3 nucleotide sequence: TGTGCCAGCAGCTTAACAGGCACGGCAGGAAACACCATATATTTT.

The V and J genes are TRBV19 and TRBJ1-5; 8 bases align to TRBD1. Germline CDR1 and CDR2: LNHDA and SQIVND (reference sequence). After removal of 5 bases from V and 3 bases from J, the junction contained 9 bases not matched to a gene. This CDR3 comprises 16 residues. The CDR3 DNA reads TGTGCCAGTAGTCTTCGGACAGGGCCTATCAATCAGCCCCAGCATTTT. Residues: CASSLRTGPINQPQHF.

The chain uses TRBV10-3 and TRBJ2-1; perhaps D is TRBD1 or TRBD2 (5 bases each). V dropped 0 bases and J dropped 7 bases, with 10 bases sitting between them. The CDR3 totals 14 residues. The germline CDR1 and CDR2 sequences are ENHRY and SYGVKD. The CDR3, as DNA: TGTGCCATCAGTGAGTCGAGGGGCTCAAATGAGCAGTTCTTC. Its translation: CAISESRGSNEQFF.

The chain joins TRBV7-9 to TRBJ1-5; TRBD1 aligns across 7 bases. V shed 1 base and J 5 bases; nucleotides not matched to a gene: 8. This CDR3 has 16 amino acids. Germline-derived CDR1 and CDR2 are SEHNR and FQNEAQ (reference sequence). For the CDR3, the DNA is TGTGCCAGCAGCTTAGACAGGGGACACCATTATCAGCCCCAGCATTTT. Its translation: CASSLDRGHHYQPQHF.

The chain has TRBV27 and TRBJ2-2; D gene unclear. V lost 4 bases and J 0 bases, leaving 9 bases between the germline ends. CDR1 is MNHEY, CDR2 SMNVEV, per germline (reference sequence). The CDR3 loop spans 15 amino acids. DNA of the CDR3: TGTGCCAGCAGTTCCCCCGGGCCGAACACCGGGGAGCTGTTTTTT. Amino acid sequence: CASSSPGPNTGELFF.

The rearrangement uses TRBV4-3 and TRBJ2-3; the match to TRBD2 covers 7 bases. The J segment lost 0 bases and the V segment lost 1 base, leaving 16 bases of the junction unmatched. Germline CDR1 reads LGHNA; CDR2 reads YSLEER. The CDR3 is 20 residues long. The CDR3 DNA sequence: TGCGCCAGCAGCCAAGGCTATACATCTAGAGGACTAGGGAGCACAGATACGCAGTATTTT. It codes for CASSQGYTSRGLGSTDTQYF.

V and J are TRBV5-1 and TRBJ2-3; D call uncertain. CDR1 SGHRS and CDR2 YFSETQ come from the germline V gene. Deletions cut 0 bases from V and 8 bases from J, with 10 bases between. This CDR3 has 13 residues. CDR3 coding DNA: TGCGCCAGCAGCTTGGAAGATTGGGGTACGCAGTATTTT. Translation: CASSLEDWGTQYF.

A single count supports this clone. Here the CDR3 reads CASSQGQGGTYEQYF. CDR3 in DNA: TGTGCCAGTAGTCAAGGACAGGGTGGGACCTACGAGCAGTACTTC. V gene TRBV19 combines with J gene TRBJ2-7; TRBD1 matches at 8 bases. The CDR3 is 15 residues long. Per germline, CDR1 LNHDA and CDR2 SQIVND (reference sequence). The junction had 8 bases not matched to a gene; V was cut back by 5 bases and J by 2 bases.

This rearrangement joins TRBV19 to TRBJ1-1; possible D gene TRBD1, 6 bases. This CDR3 spans 16 amino acids. Germline V gives CDR1 LNHDA, CDR2 SQIVND (reference sequence). V was shortened by 3 bases and J by 5 bases, with 19 bases between the two germline ends. CDR3 region: CASSMGPGAFRTEAFF. CDR3 sequence (DNA): TGTGCCAGTAGTATGGGTCCAGGGGCTTTTCGTACTGAAGCTTTCTTT.

The CDR3 region has the DNA TGCAGCGTTGAAACTACTAGCGGGGGAACCTACGAGCAGTACTTC. It specifies CSVETTSGGTYEQYF. The chain couples TRBV29-1 to TRBJ2-7, with TRBD2 matching over 11 bases. The germline CDR1 and CDR2 sequences are SQVTM and ANQGSEA. The V and J ends lost 2 bases and 2 bases, in that order; junction bases with no gene match: 5. The CDR3 extends over 15 amino acids.

Concerning this clone: At the DNA level, this CDR3 is encoded by other sequences in the same sample as well. This rearrangement joins TRBV6-5 to TRBJ1-1, with D unresolved. V was shortened by 0 bases and J by 0 bases, with 8 bases between the two germline ends. Germline-derived CDR1 and CDR2 are MNHEY and SVGAGI. The CDR3 is made up of 15 amino acids. CDR3 loop: CASSYSGRMNTEAFF. The CDR3, as DNA: TGTGCCAGCAGTTACTCTGGCAGGATGAACACTGAAGCTTTCTTT.

The V gene is TRBV6-1, the J gene TRBJ1-2; 7 bases fit TRBD1. With V trimmed by 10 bases and J by 7 bases, 12 bases remained unmatched. The CDR3 consists of 13 residues. Germline lookup yields CDR1 MNHNS and CDR2 SASEGT. This CDR3 is CAIRSPGGLGYTF. Written as DNA, the CDR3 is TGTGCCATCAGGTCCCCAGGGGGTCTTGGCTACACCTTC.

The chain carries TRBV7-2 and TRBJ1-5; no clear D gene. Germline V gene sequence: CDR1 SGHTA, CDR2 FQGNSA. V lost 3 bases and J 3 bases, leaving 9 bases between the germline ends. The CDR3 contains 14 residues. The CDR3 loop reads CASSFTDYNQPQHF. As DNA, the CDR3 is TGTGCCAGCAGCTTTACGGATTACAATCAGCCCCAGCATTTT.

V gene TRBV9 combines with J gene TRBJ2-6; D gene ambiguous. Per germline, CDR1 SGDLS and CDR2 YYNGEE. V shed 7 bases and J shed 0 bases, with 5 bases lying between them. The CDR3 is 13 amino acids. The CDR3 protein is CASRRSGANVLTF. CDR3 DNA: TGTGCCAGCCGACGCTCTGGGGCCAACGTCCTGACTTTC.

The chain joins TRBV18 to TRBJ1-2, with D unclear. V lost 3 bases to trimming and J lost 7 bases, with 15 bases between them. CDR1 is KGHSH, CDR2 LQKENI, per germline. This CDR3 is built from 14 residues. Here the CDR3 DNA reads TGTGCCAGCTCACCGTCCTTGGGTCTCGGTGGCTACACCTTC. The encoded protein is CASSPSLGLGGYTF.

The rearrangement uses TRBV5-6 and TRBJ2-3; a possible D gene is TRBD1 (5 bases). Germline V gene data show CDR1 as SGHDT and CDR2 as YYEEEE. Trimming cost V 1 base and J 3 bases, with 12 bases left between them. The CDR3 runs to 15 residues. Here the CDR3 reads CASSLSAGRTDTQYF. Written as DNA, the CDR3 is TGTGCCAGCAGCTTGTCGGCAGGGCGTACAGATACGCAGTATTTT.

This clone appeared once. The J gene is TRBJ2-7, the V gene TRBV10-1; D ambiguous. The CDR3 extends over 13 amino acids. Germline V gives CDR1 WNHNN, CDR2 SYGVQD (reference sequence). Trimming removed 3 bases from V and 1 base from J, with 7 bases in between. The CDR3 spells CASSEVNSYEQYF. CDR3 sequence (DNA): TGCGCCAGCAGTGAAGTGAATTCCTACGAGCAGTACTTC.

V gene TRBV7-9 combines with J gene TRBJ2-3; D possibly corresponds to TRBD2 (5 bases). V was shortened by 3 bases and J by 8 bases, with 15 bases between the two germline ends. The CDR3 sequence is 14 residues long. Germline assignment: CDR1 SEHNR and CDR2 FQNEAQ (reference sequence). The DNA of the CDR3 is TGTGCCAGCAGCTTCGACGTCACGGCGGGTACGCAGTATTTT. It specifies CASSFDVTAGTQYF.

The V and J genes are TRBV6-1 and TRBJ2-6; D is undetermined. CDR3 length: 15 residues. The germline V and J ends were trimmed by 2 bases and 4 bases, with 9 bases remaining between them. Looked up from germline, CDR1 is MNHNS and CDR2 is SASEGT. CDR3 sequence: CASSEKVVGANVLTF. In DNA form, the CDR3 reads TGTGCCAGCAGTGAAAAAGTCGTGGGGGCCAACGTCCTGACTTTC.

The V gene is TRBV7-2, the J gene TRBJ1-1; 10 bases line up with TRBD1. The V gene end was trimmed by 5 bases and the J gene end by 11 bases; junction bases not matched to a gene: 14. The CDR3 covers 15 residues. CDR1 and CDR2 from the germline V gene are SGHTA and FQGNSA. CDR3 in DNA: TGTGCCAGCAGCCAGCAAACGGGGACAGGGGTTACGGCTTTCTTT. It yields the protein CASSQQTGTGVTAFF.

The genes are TRBV5-4 and TRBJ2-1, with D perhaps given as TRBD1 or TRBD2 (6 bases each). Trimming cost V 4 bases and J 9 bases, with 11 bases left between them. The CDR3 runs to 12 residues. Germline V lookup: CDR1 SGHNT, CDR2 YYREEE (reference sequence). DNA for the CDR3: TGTGCCAGCAGCAGGGGGGAGGTTGAGCAGTTCTTC. The encoded protein is CASSRGEVEQFF. Filled out from reference TRBV5-4 and TRBJ2-1, the complete variable domain reads ETGVTQSPTHLIKTRGQQVTLRCSSQSGHNTVSWYQQALGQGPQFIFQYYREEENGRGNFPPRFSGLQFPNYSSELNVNALELDDSALYLCASSRGEVEQFFGPGTRLTVL.

V usage is TRBV12-2 and J usage is TRBJ1-5; TRBD1, the D gene given by the table, was not confirmed from the DNA. TRBV12-2 has pseudogene status. The CDR3 sequence is 15 residues long. The DNA for the CDR3 is TGTGCAAGTCGCTTCGGACAGACTCACAATCAGCCCCAGCATTTT. Its translation is CASRFGQTHNQPQHF.

V is TRBV2 and J is TRBJ2-2, with 13 bases lining up with TRBD2. This CDR3 region has 16 residues. Germline trimming cut 4 bases from V and 7 bases from J; bases unmatched to any gene: 6. CDR1 SNHLY and CDR2 FYNNEI come from the germline V gene. CDR3 loop: CASSATSGRVGGELFF. CDR3 DNA sequence: TGTGCCAGCAGTGCTACTAGCGGGAGGGTCGGCGGGGAGCTGTTTTTT.

This chain links TRBV13 with TRBJ1-1; no reliable D call. The CDR3 sequence is 13 residues long. Between the trimmed V and J ends, which lost 5 bases and 6 bases, there was a span of 13 bases. The germline gives CDR1 PRHDT, CDR2 FYEKMQ (reference sequence). The chain's CDR3 is CASSPPSRAEAFF. The CDR3 region has the DNA TGTGCCAGCAGCCCGCCGTCGCGGGCTGAAGCTTTCTTT.

As for this clone: The identical CDR3 is also encoded by other nucleotide sequences in the sample. V and J are TRBV5-1 and TRBJ2-5; D remains unclear. The V and J ends lost 2 bases and 2 bases respectively, with 7 bases between them. CDR1 SGHRS and CDR2 YFSETQ come from the germline V gene. The CDR3 runs to 13 residues. This chain's CDR3 is CASSLGLQETQYF. The CDR3 nucleotides are TGCGCCAGCAGCTTAGGTCTACAAGAGACCCAGTACTTC.

V usage is TRBV30 and J usage is TRBJ2-7, with D possibly TRBD1 on 6 matching bases. The V end was cut by 3 bases, the J end by 2 bases, with 14 bases between. The germline gives CDR1 GTSNPN, CDR2 SVGIG (reference sequence). There are 14 residues in the CDR3. The CDR3 DNA sequence: TGTGCCTGGAGGACCGGGACACTAACCTACGAGCAGTACTTC. Protein sequence: CAWRTGTLTYEQYF.

V usage is TRBV5-4 and J usage is TRBJ2-7; D may be TRBD1 (6 bases). Germline values: CDR1 SGHNT, CDR2 YYREEE (reference sequence). The CDR3 covers 13 residues. Trimming cost V 1 base and J 2 bases, with 7 bases left between them. The CDR3 is CASSLWDTYEQYF. The CDR3, as DNA: TGTGCCAGCAGCTTGTGGGACACCTACGAGCAGTACTTC.